The 13 T cell receptor beta chains presented below share a single source sample, sequenced in a study of neoadjuvant nivolumab and ipilimumab in lung cancer. Assay: immunoSEQ multiplex PCR; the TCRdb copy retains only in-frame clones and omits some. The sample lists about 18,000 clones, around 87% occurring once. Here the sequenced sample was peripheral blood, taken before neoadjuvant nivolumab, alone or with ipilimumab. These receptors originate from an adult with non-small cell lung cancer.

This chain uses TRBV28 with TRBJ2-7; D call uncertain. The ends were cut back, 7 bases at V and 4 bases at J, with 11 bases in the middle. In germline, CDR1 is MDHEN, CDR2 SYDVKM. The CDR3 extends over 12 amino acids. This chain's CDR3 is CASTPSEYEQYF. The CDR3 nucleotides read TGTGCCAGCACCCCCTCCGAATACGAGCAGTACTTC.

The V and J genes are TRBV5-4 and TRBJ2-3, with D possibly TRBD2 on 6 matching bases. From germline, CDR1 is SGHNT and CDR2 YYREEE (reference sequence). V dropped 4 bases and J dropped 0 bases, with 15 bases sitting between them. The CDR3 runs 16 residues. CDR3 residues: CASSKESGYSTDTQYF. The CDR3 nucleotides are TGTGCCAGCAGCAAGGAGAGCGGGTACAGCACAGATACGCAGTATTTT. Based on the CDR3 plus reference TRBV5-4 and TRBJ2-3, the full variable domain is ETGVTQSPTHLIKTRGQQVTLRCSSQSGHNTVSWYQQALGQGPQFIFQYYREEENGRGNFPPRFSGLQFPNYSSELNVNALELDDSALYLCASSKESGYSTDTQYFGPGTRLTVL.

The J gene is TRBJ2-5, the V gene TRBV7-2; 8 positions agree with TRBD1. Unmatched junction bases numbered 7, after V lost 1 base and J lost 3 bases. CDR3 length: 16 residues. From germline, CDR1 is SGHTA and CDR2 FQGNSA. The CDR3 DNA reads TGTGCCAGCAGCTTAGGGGCAGGGGGCGGAGAAGAGACCCAGTACTTC. Amino acid sequence: CASSLGAGGGEETQYF. Drawing the rest from reference TRBV7-2 and TRBJ2-5, the complete variable domain is GAGVSQSPSNKVTEKGKDVELRCDPISGHTALYWYRQSLGQGLEFLIYFQGNSAPDKSGLPSDRFSAERTGGSVSTLTIQRTQQEDSAVYLCASSLGAGGGEETQYFGPGTRLLVL.

This chain links TRBV5-5 with TRBJ2-7; no clear D. Germline-derived CDR1 and CDR2 are SGHKS and YYEKEE (reference sequence). Deletions cut 2 bases from V and 5 bases from J, with 11 bases between. This CDR3 comprises 13 residues. The CDR3 here is CASSFGTVNEQYF. CDR3 in DNA: TGTGCCAGCAGCTTCGGAACTGTAAACGAGCAGTACTTC.

The rearrangement uses TRBV4-1 and TRBJ2-1; 14 positions match TRBD2. The CDR3 contains 18 residues. The junction had 9 bases not matched to a gene; V was cut back by 0 bases and J by 8 bases. CDR1 MGHRA and CDR2 YSYEKL come from the germline V gene. The DNA of the CDR3 is TGCGCCAGCAGCCAAGAGGTCCGGACTAGCGGGAGGAGGGATGAGCAGTTCTTC. This gives the protein CASSQEVRTSGRRDEQFF.

V is TRBV7-9 and J is TRBJ2-1, with D tentatively TRBD2 (6 bases). Germline V lookup: CDR1 SEHNR, CDR2 FQNEAQ (reference sequence). There are 12 residues in the CDR3. V lost 3 bases to trimming and J lost 10 bases, with 10 bases between them. DNA of the CDR3: TGTGCCAGCAGCTTCGCCGGAGGGGAGCAGTTCTTC. It translates to CASSFAGGEQFF.

CDR3 sequence: CASKLDRLGIQYF. The CDR3 nucleotides read TGTGCCAGCAAACTGGACAGGTTGGGCATTCAGTACTTC. This rearrangement joins TRBV6-5 to TRBJ2-4, with 7 bases identical to TRBD1. This CDR3 contains 13 residues. The germline V gene encodes CDR1 MNHEY and CDR2 SVGAGI. V dropped 7 bases and J dropped 9; count of bases not matched to a gene: 9.

The V call is TRBV5-4, the J call TRBJ2-1, with 12 positions matching TRBD2. J gave up 6 bases and V 7 bases, and 11 bases lay outside the gene matches. Germline CDR1 SGHNT, CDR2 YYREEE (reference sequence). The CDR3 extends over 16 amino acids. CDR3 DNA sequence: TGTGCCAGCCTCCCTGGGGGGACTAGCGGGTTCAATGAGCAGTTCTTC. It codes for CASLPGGTSGFNEQFF.

The chain joins TRBV18 to TRBJ2-3; D call uncertain. Germline V gene lookup returns CDR1 KGHSH and CDR2 LQKENI. This CDR3 contains 13 residues. V was clipped by 3 bases and J by 5 bases, with 9 bases between them. The CDR3: CASSPSQEDTQYF. CDR3 in DNA: TGTGCCAGCTCACCTTCCCAGGAAGATACGCAGTATTTT.

This clone is a singleton in its sample. The J gene is TRBJ2-2, the V gene TRBV4-3, with 7 bases lining up with TRBD2. V shed 0 bases and J 2 bases; nucleotides not matched to a gene: 12. CDR3 size: 19 residues. Per the germline V gene, CDR1 is LGHNA and CDR2 is YSLEER. This chain's CDR3 is CASSQDASGASGNTGELFF. For the CDR3, the DNA is TGCGCCAGCAGCCAAGATGCCTCAGGAGCTAGCGGAAACACCGGGGAGCTGTTTTTT.

The chain has TRBV5-1 and TRBJ2-3; D may be TRBD1 or TRBD2 (5 bases each). The CDR3 extends over 15 amino acids. Germline V gives CDR1 SGHRS, CDR2 YFSETQ. The germline V and J ends were trimmed by 6 bases and 6 bases, with 20 bases remaining between them. The DNA of the CDR3 is TGCGCCAGCACCATGGGGCGGGTAGCCCTTGATACGCAGTATTTT. As protein: CASTMGRVALDTQYF.

A single count supports this clone. CDR3 sequence (DNA): TGTGCCAGCAGTGAGTCACTCGGCGAGCAGTACTTC. Translated, it gives CASSESLGEQYF. The chain recombines TRBV2 with TRBJ2-7; D unclear. Germline V gene lookup returns CDR1 SNHLY and CDR2 FYNNEI. The CDR3 consists of 12 residues. The germline V and J ends were trimmed by 3 bases and 6 bases, with 9 bases remaining between them.

The V gene is TRBV7-3, the J gene TRBJ2-7; D gene ambiguous. Germline lookup yields CDR1 SGHTA and CDR2 FQGTGA. CDR3 length: 14 residues. V lost 2 bases and J lost 7, with 15 bases in between. CDR3 amino acids: CASSLRLTPGEQYF. CDR3 DNA: TGTGCCAGCAGCTTACGACTCACTCCAGGTGAGCAGTACTTC.